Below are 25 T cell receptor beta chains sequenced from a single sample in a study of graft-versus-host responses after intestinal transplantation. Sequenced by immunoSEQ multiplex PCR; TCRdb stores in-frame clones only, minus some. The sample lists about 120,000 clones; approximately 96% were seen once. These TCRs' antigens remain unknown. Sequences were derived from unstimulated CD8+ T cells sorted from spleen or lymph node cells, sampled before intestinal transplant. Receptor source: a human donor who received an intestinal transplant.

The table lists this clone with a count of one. CDR3 coding DNA: TGTGCCAGCAGCGATGAGCGGGAGATCCACAATGAGCAGTTCTTC. Protein product: CASSDEREIHNEQFF. The chain links TRBV7-8 to TRBJ2-1; TRBD2 matches 8 bases. From germline, CDR1 is SGHVS and CDR2 FQNEAQ. V was pared by 5 bases and J by 5 bases, with 8 bases of the junction left unmatched. The CDR3 loop spans 15 amino acids.

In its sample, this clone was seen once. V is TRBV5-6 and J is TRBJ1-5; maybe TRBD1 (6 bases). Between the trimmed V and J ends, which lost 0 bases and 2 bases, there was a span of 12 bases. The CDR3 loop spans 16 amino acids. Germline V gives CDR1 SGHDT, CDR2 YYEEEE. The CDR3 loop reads CASSLDRGSGNQPQHF. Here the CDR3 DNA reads TGTGCCAGCAGCTTGGATAGGGGGAGTGGCAATCAGCCCCAGCATTTT.

CDR3 sequence reads: CSVESGSSYEQYF. The DNA for the CDR3 is TGCAGCGTTGAAAGCGGTAGCTCCTACGAGCAGTACTTC. The rearrangement links TRBV29-1 to TRBJ2-7; tentatively, D is TRBD2 (5 bases). Germline V gives CDR1 SQVTM, CDR2 ANQGSEA. V was cut by 2 bases and J by 0 bases, with 8 bases left in between. This CDR3 is 13 amino acids long.

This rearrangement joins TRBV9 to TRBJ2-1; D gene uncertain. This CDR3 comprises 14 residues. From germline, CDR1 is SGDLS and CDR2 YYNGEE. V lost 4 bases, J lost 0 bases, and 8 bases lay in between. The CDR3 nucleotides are TGTGCCAGCAGCCAGCCCAGCTCCTACAATGAGCAGTTCTTC. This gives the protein CASSQPSSYNEQFF.

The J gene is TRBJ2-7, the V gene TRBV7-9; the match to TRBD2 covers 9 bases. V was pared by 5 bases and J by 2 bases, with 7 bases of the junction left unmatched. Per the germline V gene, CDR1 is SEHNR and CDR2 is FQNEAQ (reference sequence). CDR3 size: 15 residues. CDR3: CASSPRTSAPYEQYF. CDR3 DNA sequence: TGTGCCAGCAGCCCCCGGACTAGCGCCCCCTACGAGCAGTACTTC.

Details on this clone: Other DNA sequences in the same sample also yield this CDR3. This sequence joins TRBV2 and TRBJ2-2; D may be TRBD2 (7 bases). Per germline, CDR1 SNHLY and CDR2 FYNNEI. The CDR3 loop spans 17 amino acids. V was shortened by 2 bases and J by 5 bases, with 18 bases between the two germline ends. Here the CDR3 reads CASSERGEGLRTGELFF. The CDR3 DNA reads TGTGCCAGCAGTGAAAGGGGGGAGGGCCTGAGGACCGGGGAGCTGTTTTTT.

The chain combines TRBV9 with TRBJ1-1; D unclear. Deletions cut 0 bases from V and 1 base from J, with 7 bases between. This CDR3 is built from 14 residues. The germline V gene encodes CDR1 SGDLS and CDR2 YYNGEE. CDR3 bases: TGTGCCAGCAGCGTAGTTGGTGCGAACACTGAAGCTTTCTTT. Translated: CASSVVGANTEAFF.

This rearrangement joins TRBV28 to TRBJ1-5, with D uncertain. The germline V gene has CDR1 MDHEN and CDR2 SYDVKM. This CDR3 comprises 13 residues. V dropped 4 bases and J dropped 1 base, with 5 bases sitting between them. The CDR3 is CASSWESNQPQHF. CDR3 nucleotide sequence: TGTGCCAGCAGTTGGGAAAGCAATCAGCCCCAGCATTTT.

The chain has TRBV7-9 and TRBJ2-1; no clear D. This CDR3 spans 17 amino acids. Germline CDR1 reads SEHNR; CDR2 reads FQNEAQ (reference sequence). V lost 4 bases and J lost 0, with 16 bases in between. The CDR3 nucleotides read TGTGCCAGCAGCTCCCCAGGCCTCAAGAGCTCCTACAATGAGCAGTTCTTC. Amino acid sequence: CASSSPGLKSSYNEQFF.

The CDR3 coding sequence is TGTGCCAGCAGTGAAGACCGGCCTGTAAGCATGAACACTGAAGCTTTCTTT. It translates to CASSEDRPVSMNTEAFF. The chain carries TRBV6-1 and TRBJ1-1; D not certain. The CDR3 has 17 amino acids. Looked up from germline, CDR1 is MNHNS and CDR2 is SASEGT. The ends were cut back, 1 base at V and 0 bases at J, with 15 bases in the middle.

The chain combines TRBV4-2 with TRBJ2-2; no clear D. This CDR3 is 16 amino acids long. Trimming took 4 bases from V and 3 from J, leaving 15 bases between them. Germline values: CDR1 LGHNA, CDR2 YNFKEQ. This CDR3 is CASSPQNYGDTGELFF. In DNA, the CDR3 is TGTGCCAGCAGCCCCCAAAATTATGGGGACACCGGGGAGCTGTTTTTT.

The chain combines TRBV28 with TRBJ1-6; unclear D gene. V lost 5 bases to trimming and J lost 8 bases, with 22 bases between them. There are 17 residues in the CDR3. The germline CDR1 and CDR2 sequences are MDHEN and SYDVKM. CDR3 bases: TGTGCCAGCAGTCCACTAGATCTACAGAGATTGTATTCACCCCTCCACTTT. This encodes CASSPLDLQRLYSPLHF.

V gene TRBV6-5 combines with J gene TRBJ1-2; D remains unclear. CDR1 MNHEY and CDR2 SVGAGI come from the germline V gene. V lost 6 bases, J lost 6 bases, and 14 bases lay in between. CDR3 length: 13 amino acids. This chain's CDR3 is CASSRRDPDGYTF. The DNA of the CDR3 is TGTGCCAGCAGCCGGCGTGACCCGGATGGCTACACCTTC.

CDR3: CASSQEAGARDGYTF. CDR3 bases: TGCGCCAGCAGCCAAGAGGCGGGGGCGCGGGATGGCTACACCTTC. J is TRBJ1-2 and V is TRBV4-3; maybe TRBD1 (6 bases). Germline-derived CDR1 and CDR2 are LGHNA and YSLEER. The CDR3 loop spans 15 amino acids. Trimming left V 0 bases short and J 6 bases short, with 14 bases between.

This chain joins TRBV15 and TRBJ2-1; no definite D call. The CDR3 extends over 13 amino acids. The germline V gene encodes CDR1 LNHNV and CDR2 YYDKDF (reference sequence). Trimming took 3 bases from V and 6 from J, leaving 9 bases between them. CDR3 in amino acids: CATSRSFGNEQFF. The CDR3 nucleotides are TGTGCCACCAGCAGGTCCTTTGGCAATGAGCAGTTCTTC.

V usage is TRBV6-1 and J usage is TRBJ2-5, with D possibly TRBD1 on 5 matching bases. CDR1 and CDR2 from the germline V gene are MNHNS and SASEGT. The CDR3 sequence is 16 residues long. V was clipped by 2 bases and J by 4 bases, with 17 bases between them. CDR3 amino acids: CASSERIREIAETQYF. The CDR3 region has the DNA TGTGCCAGCAGTGAACGCATCAGGGAAATAGCAGAGACCCAGTACTTC.

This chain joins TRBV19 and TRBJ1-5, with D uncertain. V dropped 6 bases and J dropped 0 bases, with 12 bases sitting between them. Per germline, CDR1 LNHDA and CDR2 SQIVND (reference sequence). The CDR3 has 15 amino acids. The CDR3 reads CASREGPYSNQPQHF. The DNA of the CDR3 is TGTGCCAGTAGGGAAGGACCGTATAGCAATCAGCCCCAGCATTTT.

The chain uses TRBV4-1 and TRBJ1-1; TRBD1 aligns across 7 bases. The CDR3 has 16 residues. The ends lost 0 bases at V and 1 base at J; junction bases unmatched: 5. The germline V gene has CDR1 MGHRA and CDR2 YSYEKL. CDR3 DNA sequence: TGCGCCAGCAGCCAAGATGGAGAGGGGGCGAACACTGAAGCTTTCTTT. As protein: CASSQDGEGANTEAFF.

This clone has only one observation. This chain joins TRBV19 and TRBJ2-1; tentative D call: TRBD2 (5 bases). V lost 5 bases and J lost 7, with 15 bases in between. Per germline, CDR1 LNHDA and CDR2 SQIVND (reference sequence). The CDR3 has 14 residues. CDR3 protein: CASSLGGPVNEQFF. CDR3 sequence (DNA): TGTGCCAGTAGTCTAGGAGGCCCGGTAAATGAGCAGTTCTTC.

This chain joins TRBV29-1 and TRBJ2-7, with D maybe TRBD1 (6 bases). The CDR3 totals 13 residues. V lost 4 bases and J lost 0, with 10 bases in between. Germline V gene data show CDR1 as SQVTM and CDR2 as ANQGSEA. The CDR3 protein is CSVGQALSYEQYF. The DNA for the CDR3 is TGCAGCGTTGGACAGGCTCTCTCCTACGAGCAGTACTTC.

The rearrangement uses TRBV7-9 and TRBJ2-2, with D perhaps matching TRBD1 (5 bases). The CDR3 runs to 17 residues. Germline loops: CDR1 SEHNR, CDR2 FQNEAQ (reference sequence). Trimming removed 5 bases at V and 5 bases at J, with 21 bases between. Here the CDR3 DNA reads TGTGCCAGCAGCCTAGGGGTCTCGCTGTCCCTTACCGGGGAGCTGTTTTTT. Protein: CASSLGVSLSLTGELFF. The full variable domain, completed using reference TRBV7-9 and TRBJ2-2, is DTGVSQNPRHKITKRGQNVTFRCDPISEHNRLYWYRQTLGQGPEFLTYFQNEAQLEKSRLLSDRFSAERPKGSFSTLEIQRTEQGDSAMYLCASSLGVSLSLTGELFFGEGSRLTVL.

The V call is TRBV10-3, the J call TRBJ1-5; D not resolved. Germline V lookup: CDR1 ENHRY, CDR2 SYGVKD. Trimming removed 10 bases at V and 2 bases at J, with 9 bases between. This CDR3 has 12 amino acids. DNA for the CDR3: TGTGCCACTTCCGGGGGCAATCAGCCCCAGCATTTT. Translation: CATSGGNQPQHF.

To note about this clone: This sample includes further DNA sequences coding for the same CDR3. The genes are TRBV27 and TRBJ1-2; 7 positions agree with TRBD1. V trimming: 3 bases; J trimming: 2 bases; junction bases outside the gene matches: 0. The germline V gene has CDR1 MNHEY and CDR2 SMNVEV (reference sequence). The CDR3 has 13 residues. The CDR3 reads CASSLTGNYGYTF. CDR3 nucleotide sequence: TGTGCCAGCAGTTTGACAGGGAACTATGGCTACACCTTC.

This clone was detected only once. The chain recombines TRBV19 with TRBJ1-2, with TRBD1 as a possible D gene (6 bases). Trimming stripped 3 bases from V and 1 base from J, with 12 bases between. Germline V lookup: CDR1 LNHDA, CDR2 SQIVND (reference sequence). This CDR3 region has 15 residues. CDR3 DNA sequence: TGTGCCAGTAGTATGGCAGGGGCCAATAACTATGGCTACACCTTC. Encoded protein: CASSMAGANNYGYTF.

Here the CDR3 reads CASSWGGQIQETQYF. CDR3 DNA: TGTGCCAGCAGCTGGGGGGGACAAATCCAAGAGACCCAGTACTTC. The V and J genes are TRBV28 and TRBJ2-5; TRBD2 might be the D (7 bases). Trimming stripped 6 bases from V and 1 base from J, with 15 bases between. The CDR3 runs to 15 residues. CDR1 and CDR2 from the germline V gene are MDHEN and SYDVKM.